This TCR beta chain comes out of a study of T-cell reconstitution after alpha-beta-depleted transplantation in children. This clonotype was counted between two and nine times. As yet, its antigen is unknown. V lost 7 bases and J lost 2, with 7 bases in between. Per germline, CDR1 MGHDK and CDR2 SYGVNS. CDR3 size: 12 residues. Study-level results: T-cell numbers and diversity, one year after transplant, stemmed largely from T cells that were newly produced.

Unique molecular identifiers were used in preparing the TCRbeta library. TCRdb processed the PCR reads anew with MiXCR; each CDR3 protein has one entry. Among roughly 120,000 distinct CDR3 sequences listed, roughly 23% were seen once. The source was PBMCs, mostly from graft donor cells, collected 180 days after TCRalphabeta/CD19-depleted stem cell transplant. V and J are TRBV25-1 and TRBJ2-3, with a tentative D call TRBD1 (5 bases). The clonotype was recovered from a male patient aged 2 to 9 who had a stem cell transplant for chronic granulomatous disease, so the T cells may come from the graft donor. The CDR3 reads CASKQDTDTQYF. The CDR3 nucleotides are TGTGCCAGCAAACAGGACACAGATACGCAGTATTTT.